The rows below give T cell receptor beta chains drawn from one sample of a study of blood T cell repertoires in COVID-19. The repertoire was sequenced with immunoSEQ multiplex PCR; TCRdb's copy has only in-frame clones and lacks some. The top ten hold 11% of the sample, which has under 95,000 clones, approximately 79% seen once. Input material: peripheral blood. These receptors were collected from a man between 65 and 85 years old with acute or convalescent COVID-19. Both conserved end residues are trimmed from each CDR3.

J,V,CDR3
TRBJ2-5,TRBV7-9,ASSAKDREETQY
TRBJ1-2,TRBV28,ASSFQGAERGYT
TRBJ1-6,TRBV27,ASRDTLNSPLH
TRBJ2-1,TRBV28,ASSVWQGAVNEQF
TRBJ2-3,TRBV5-1,ASRRSHDAPTDTQY
TRBJ2-5,TRBV5-1,ASRPGDAGGRETQY
TRBJ2-7,TRBV5-4,ASSFPGVSEQY
TRBJ2-3,TRBV12-3/TRBV12-4,ASSPPGRDTQY
TRBJ1-2,TRBV15,ATSRELRGLGYT
TRBJ1-1,TRBV6-5,ASSYQGQDTEAF
TRBJ2-1,TRBV11-2,ASSLDGGPVDEQF
TRBJ1-2,TRBV6-1,ASSEPRDRGLGYT
TRBJ1-4,TRBV19,ASSPARGQHEKLF
TRBJ1-5,TRBV28,ASSIGTGHQPQH
TRBJ1-2,TRBV28,ASSSTGGYGYT
TRBJ1-2,TRBV27,ASSLTLGGNYGYT
TRBJ1-1,TRBV6-5,ASSYGTHPTEAF
TRBJ1-1,TRBV5-1,ASSLINTEAF
TRBJ2-4,TRBV3-1/TRBV3-2,ASSQDNRGAKNIQY
TRBJ2-2,TRBV5-1,ASVETGITGELF
TRBJ1-3,TRBV28,ASTPGGTGNTIY
TRBJ2-6,TRBV18,ASSPLNSGANVLT
TRBJ2-7,TRBV6-1,ASSEGQGDEQY
TRBJ1-4,TRBV27,ASISRGSERGEKLF
TRBJ2-2,TRBV6-5,ASSFGTSVTGELF
TRBJ2-1,TRBV3-1/TRBV3-2,ASSQRVGVEF
TRBJ2-7,TRBV7-8,ASSLGGTYEQY
TRBJ2-1,TRBV3-1/TRBV3-2,ASSPRLASRNEQF